Below are 8 T cell receptor beta chains sequenced from a single sample in a study of blood T cell repertoires in COVID-19. TCRdb keeps only in-frame clones here, not all; method: immunoSEQ multiplex PCR. The sample has about 150,000 clones; approximately 80% are singletons. Material for sequencing was peripheral blood. The origin of the receptors is a woman between 55 and 75 years old with acute or convalescent COVID-19.

CDR3 in amino acids: CASSLSRVRGVGEQFF. The CDR3 DNA reads TGTGCCAGCAGCTTATCCCGAGTCCGAGGTGTTGGTGAGCAGTTCTTC. The chain carries TRBV13 and TRBJ2-1; the D is unclear. The CDR3 loop spans 16 amino acids. V was clipped by 2 bases and J by 9 bases, with 20 bases between them. Per the germline V gene, CDR1 is PRHDT and CDR2 is FYEKMQ (reference sequence).

As regards this clone: The sample has other DNA sequences that encode this CDR3 too. The chain carries TRBV4-1 and TRBJ2-3; 14 positions agree with TRBD2. Trimming at V came to 1 base and at J to 4 bases, leaving 4 bases not matched to a gene. The CDR3 spans 17 residues. Germline CDR1 is MGHRA and CDR2 is YSYEKL. The CDR3 reads CASSQGQTSGGADTQYF. DNA of the CDR3: TGCGCCAGCAGCCAAGGCCAGACTAGCGGGGGGGCAGATACGCAGTATTTT.

The chain uses TRBV3-1 (or the pseudogene TRBV3-2) and TRBJ2-1; 10 nucleotides line up with TRBD1. The V gene end was trimmed by 0 bases and the J gene end by 8 bases; junction bases not matched to a gene: 4. CDR1 LGHDT and CDR2 YNNKEL come from the germline V gene (reference sequence). The CDR3 spans 15 residues. The CDR3 bases are TGTGCCAGCAGCCAAGAGGGACAGGGGTTGGATGAGCAGTTCTTC. Translated: CASSQEGQGLDEQFF.

The J gene is TRBJ1-6, the V gene TRBV18; a possible D gene is TRBD1 (6 bases). The CDR3 runs to 15 residues. V was cut by 6 bases and J by 8 bases, with 17 bases left in between. Germline assignment: CDR1 KGHSH and CDR2 LQKENI. This CDR3 reads CASSRAAGVDSPLHF. In DNA form, the CDR3 reads TGTGCCAGCTCTCGAGCGGCAGGGGTGGATTCACCCCTCCACTTT.

This clone was detected only a few times. The chain links TRBV5-1 to TRBJ2-3; 10 positions match TRBD2. From germline, CDR1 is SGHRS and CDR2 YFSETQ. This CDR3 has 14 amino acids. J gave up 9 bases and V 4 bases, and 8 bases lay outside the gene matches. In DNA form, the CDR3 reads TGCGCCAGCAGCCCAGCGGGGGGGCAGGGCACGCAGTATTTT. Amino acid sequence: CASSPAGGQGTQYF. Supplemented by reference TRBV5-1 and TRBJ2-3, the full variable domain reads KAGVTQTPRYLIKTRGQQVTLSCSPISGHRSVSWYQQTPGQGLQFLFEYFSETQRNKGNFPGRFSGRQFSNSRSEMNVSTLELGDSALYLCASSPAGGQGTQYFGPGTRLTVL.

This clone was detected once. The V gene is TRBV6-5, the J gene TRBJ1-2; D is perhaps TRBD1 (5 bases). CDR1 and CDR2 (germline): MNHEY, SVGAGI. This CDR3 is built from 13 residues. The V and J ends lost 6 bases and 7 bases respectively, with 15 bases between them. The CDR3 nucleotides read TGTGCCAGCAGAAACCCAGGGTTTGGTGGCTACACCTTC. Translation gives CASRNPGFGGYTF.

The chain is built from TRBV6-5 and TRBJ1-5; D possibly corresponds to TRBD1 (5 bases). CDR3 length: 15 amino acids. Per the germline V gene, CDR1 is MNHEY and CDR2 is SVGAGI. V was cut by 6 bases and J by 0 bases, with 12 bases left in between. CDR3 nucleotide sequence: TGTGCCAGCAGCTCAAGACAGACTAGCAATCAGCCCCAGCATTTT. Its protein product is CASSSRQTSNQPQHF.

In its sample, this clone was seen a few times. The chain couples TRBV11-1 to TRBJ1-5; D perhaps matches TRBD1 (5 bases). The CDR3 is made up of 13 amino acids. Trimming took 3 bases from V and 4 from J, leaving 7 bases between them. Germline CDR1 SGHAT, CDR2 FQDESV (reference sequence). The CDR3 region has the DNA TGTGCCAGCAGCTTGACAGTTAATCAGCCCCAGCATTTT. Translated: CASSLTVNQPQHF.